This T cell receptor (beta chain) originates from a study of blood T cell repertoires in COVID-19 (dated by TCRdb to the early 2020s). Study-level background: Samples covering the acute and convalescent phases of COVID-19 were provided by collaborators in the United States, Italy and Spain. Subjects who had been exposed to COVID-19, were actively infected with it, or had recovered from it provided the deeply sampled blood TCRbeta repertoires that made up the dataset. The samples were drawn from the first 160 participants of the ongoing ImmuneRACE study and from 950 to 1,500 subjects provided by 6 global collaborators. The repertoires were released in a freely available public database intended as a resource for research on the immune response to SARS-CoV-2. Where available, HLA class I and class II types were taken from metadata supplied by the sample provider and were not determined by assay-based typing. The material from the prospective study consisted of cDNA or gDNA derived from T cells, B-cell-depleted T cells, or PBMCs. Sample metadata almost always included a de-identified subject ID, COVID-19 status, age in years and sex. Here is what the overall study found, with its caveats: The amount of clinical and demographic metadata varied by source and participant and was provided uncurated.

In Seattle, one collaborating source enrolled patients while the infection was active and tracked those patients longitudinally over the course of disease. Whole blood was collected in K2EDTA tubes by collaborating institutions according to the institutions' own protocols. Collaborator samples were shipped for TCRbeta analysis as frozen whole blood, isolated PBMCs, or DNA extracted from either sample type. The immunoSEQ Assay, a bias-controlled multiplex PCR, was used to amplify TCRbeta CDR3 regions from genomic DNA. The authors' pipeline ran thus. Within the assay, amplification of reference gene primers was used to estimate how many nucleated cells each sample contained. To quantify the absolute abundance of each unique TCRbeta CDR3 rearrangement, sequence reads were collapsed and filtered. For each sample, productive Simpson clonality was calculated as the square root of Simpson's diversity index over productive rearrangements. The source is immuneACCESS, and TCRdb retained only in-frame sequences with V and J called. Part of the clones is not carried over; for the studies checked, unresolved V genes explain less than half of this, and the remainder is unexplained. V and J calls and clone size are given by that table; D and trimming were obtained from the DNA. This sample has some 180,000 clones in its table, and roughly 82% of those were observed once. Around 7.8% of the sample belongs to the ten largest clones.

A word on this clone: Its antigen is not yet known. The input lacks base qualities; no much larger clone sits a single base away.

V is clipped by 4 bases and J by 13 bases, and the sequence between their germline boundaries is 19 bases long. The CDR3 numbers 13 residues from cysteine through phenylalanine. Only the CDR3 part of the read is kept: 39 bases, read in frame from the first base. The CDR1 and CDR2 encoded by the germline V gene are MNHEY and SVGAGI. The clonotype comes from a woman between 55 and 75 years old with COVID-19, enrolled during active disease. Sequencing input: peripheral blood. The sequence joins TRBV6-5 to TRBJ2-5; the D gene is perhaps TRBD1, from 6 matching bases. The sequenced DNA: TGTGCCAGCAGTTCCCTCCGTGGGGGCCTAGGGTACTTC. It is translated as CASSSLRGGLGYF.